The source of this TCR beta chain is a study of OX40 agonist ivuxolimab in advanced cancers. Study information: Prior anti-PD-1, anti-PD-L1 or anti-CTLA-4 therapy was allowed; over 30% had some.

This CDR3 is built from 12 residues. The repertoire was sequenced with immunoSEQ multiplex PCR; TCRdb's copy has only in-frame clones and lacks some. Among more than 12,000 clones listed, more than 70% were seen once. Source: CD4+ or CD8+ T cells sorted from blood, taken in a trial of the OX40 agonist ivuxolimab. The chain employs TRBV1 and TRBJ1-3. TRBV1 is termed a pseudogene. The origin of this receptor is an adult with an advanced solid tumor such as melanoma, head and neck, liver or kidney cancer. CDR3 region: CTSSFDGNTIYF. CDR3 nucleotide sequence: TGCACCAGCAGCTTCGACGGAAACACCATATATTTT.